This T cell receptor beta chain was sequenced for a study of HIV-infected patients and healthy controls. Roughly three months, about 14 weeks, into antiretroviral therapy, follow-up blood was collected. All unsorted peripheral T cells were captured because whole blood was used without fractionation. Reverse transcription used around 480 ng RNA and constant-region primers for alpha and beta. Alpha and beta chain libraries were made separately by chain-specific third strand synthesis with multiplexing indices. The cDNA received a 5' RACE adapter containing a random hexamer plus an SP2 sequencing primer site. TCRdb passed the 5' RACE reads through MiXCR, listing each CDR3 protein once. Of several thousand distinct CDR3 sequences listed, approximately 22% are singletons. Judged by abundance, this clonotype is medium-sized. V was clipped by 2 bases and J by 0 bases, with 14 bases between them. The length of the CDR3 is 17 residues. CDR1 is SGHVS and CDR2 is FQNEAQ in the germline V gene.

The receptor comes from an adult with HIV infection. The chain is built from TRBV7-8 and TRBJ1-3, with D perhaps matching TRBD1 (6 bases). This specimen was blood, taken during antiretroviral therapy. For the CDR3, the DNA is TGTGCCAGCAGCTTATCAGCCAGGGGCAACTCTGGAAACACCATATATTTT. It yields the protein CASSLSARGNSGNTIYF.